A selection of T cell receptor beta chains follows, all from one sample in a study of CXCR3-negative and CXCR3-positive naive CD8 T cells. TCRdb reprocessed the 5' RACE reads, with one entry per CDR3 protein and no DNA. Here the sample table reports about 3,700 distinct CDR3 sequences. The sequenced material came from naive CXCR3- CD8+ T cells from blood. The receptors were sampled from a human donor in good health. Some clones in this sample may be carry-over from other donors' samples. Each CDR3 is given with its conserved first and last residue. For some rows the clone size is stated as once, few or many, or as a class when expanded; others skip it.

abundance | j_gene | v_gene | CDR3aa
NA | TRBJ2-3 | TRBV5-1 | CASSTNPGLAGQTDTQYF
medium-sized | TRBJ2-3 | TRBV3-1 | CASSQDPRVNADTQYF
NA | TRBJ2-7 | TRBV5-4 | CASSLMGEQYF
medium-sized | TRBJ2-5 | TRBV7-8 | CASSYGAGLVETQYF
medium-sized | TRBJ2-7 | TRBV7-9 | CASRGQGGYEQYF
medium-sized | TRBJ1-1 | TRBV29-1 | CSAPGQINTEAFF
medium-sized | TRBJ2-5 | TRBV29-1 | CSVVGQNQETQYF
NA | TRBJ2-3 | TRBV5-6 | CASSPLGVAQYF
NA | TRBJ2-2 | TRBV29-1 | CSVDGGSSPGELFF
medium-sized | TRBJ1-1 | TRBV7-9 | CASSLVGSTEAFF
NA | TRBJ1-1 | TRBV6-6 | CASSYVELNTEAFF
medium-sized | TRBJ2-7 | TRBV29-1 | CSVEEWGGNEQYF
NA | TRBJ2-1 | TRBV6-5 | CASSYGTEYNEQFF
NA | TRBJ2-6 | TRBV29-1 | CSVEEKSGANVLTF
medium-sized | TRBJ2-3 | TRBV5-1 | CASSLGADTQYF
medium-sized | TRBJ2-2 | TRBV5-1 | CASSLWLAGNTGELFF
NA | TRBJ2-4 | TRBV19 | CASSLTGGSSTKNIQYF
NA | TRBJ2-3 | TRBV2 | CASTFQRGAGTDTQYF
medium-sized | TRBJ1-2 | TRBV29-1 | CSVDTREVEGYTF
NA | TRBJ2-5 | TRBV4-1 | CASSRSARGQETQYF
medium-sized | TRBJ1-1 | TRBV12-3/TRBV12-4 | CASSLPGANTEAFF